The next 21 T cell receptor beta chains were all read from a single sample in a study of blood T cells in healthy people across ages. Together with a sample-barcoded 5' primer, a J-beta primer mix was included in a second PCR lasting roughly 6 to 12 cycles. A single record per CDR3 protein comes from TCRdb applying MiXCR to the 5' RACE reads. The sample holds roughly 800,000 distinct CDR3 sequences; 58% are singletons and the top ten take around 20%. Source material: blood. These receptors all stem from a man aged 25-45 years in good health.

The chain employs TRBV20-1 and TRBJ2-1, with D tentatively TRBD1 or TRBD2 (5 bases each). The V end lost 0 bases, the J end lost 9 bases, and 15 bases lay between the germline ends. The CDR3 totals 14 residues. Germline CDR1 reads DFQATT; CDR2 reads SNEGSKA (reference sequence). Written as DNA, the CDR3 is TGCAGTGCTAGAGATCGGGCGATCGGGACTGAGCAGTTCTTC. Its translation is CSARDRAIGTEQFF.

This clonotype came up once. The chain employs TRBV27 and TRBJ1-2, with D uncertain. The CDR3 is 12 amino acids. Trimming pared 6 bases from V and 4 bases from J, leaving 9 bases between. CDR1 MNHEY and CDR2 SMNVEV come from the germline V gene (reference sequence). CDR3 region: CASRSVFYGYTF. The CDR3 bases are TGTGCCAGCAGATCGGTTTTCTATGGCTACACCTTC.

V and J are TRBV7-2 and TRBJ2-5; maybe TRBD2 (5 bases). V lost 5 bases and J 4 bases, leaving 14 bases between the germline ends. The CDR3 consists of 14 residues. Germline V lookup: CDR1 SGHTA, CDR2 FQGNSA. The CDR3 sequence is CASSLGSLLETQYF. In nucleotides, the CDR3 is TGTGCCAGCAGCCTTGGGAGCTTGCTAGAGACCCAGTACTTC.

The gene calls are TRBV12-3 or TRBV12-4 and TRBJ2-3; 12 bases line up with TRBD2. This CDR3 has 17 amino acids. V was clipped by 3 bases and J by 4 bases; unmatched bases: 8. CDR3 amino acids: CASSLVRLAGEPDTQYF. DNA for the CDR3: TGTGCCAGCAGTTTGGTTCGACTAGCGGGAGAACCAGATACGCAGTATTTT.

This clonotype was seen a handful of times. V is TRBV28 and J is TRBJ2-5; D perhaps matches TRBD2 (6 bases). V was cut by 3 bases and J by 5 bases, with 13 bases left in between. In germline, CDR1 is MDHEN, CDR2 SYDVKM. This CDR3 has 14 amino acids. The CDR3 region has the DNA TGTGCCAGCAGTTTTAACGGGAGAGCTGAGACCCAGTACTTC. Protein sequence: CASSFNGRAETQYF.

The genes are TRBV3-1 and TRBJ2-4; D call uncertain. Germline V gives CDR1 LGHDT, CDR2 YNNKEL (reference sequence). The CDR3 totals 12 residues. V shed 0 bases and J shed 5 bases, with 2 bases lying between them. CDR3 region: CASSQDQNIQYF. DNA for the CDR3: TGTGCCAGCAGCCAAGACCAAAACATTCAGTACTTC.

The CDR3 DNA is TGTGCCAGCAGCCTGGAGCAGCCAGAGACCCAGTACTTC. Residues: CASSLEQPETQYF. The chain recombines TRBV5-5 with TRBJ2-5, with D uncertain. The CDR3 has 13 residues. V was pared by 4 bases and J by 4 bases, with 11 bases between. Germline CDR1 and CDR2: SGHKS and YYEKEE (reference sequence).

As for this clonotype: The CDR3 does not close with the conserved phenylalanine or tryptophan, likely indicating a read error. The chain links TRBV5-1 to TRBJ1-1, with TRBD1 matching over 10 bases. The CDR3 is 18 amino acids. V was clipped by 2 bases and J by 1 base; unmatched bases: 11. CDR1 is SGHRS and CDR2 is YFSETQ in the germline V gene. The CDR3 DNA reads TGCGCCAGCAGCTTAAAACCCGGGACAGGGGAAACGAACACTGAAGCTTTCCTT. Translating gives CASSLKPGTGETNTEAFL.

The J gene is TRBJ1-4, the V gene TRBV7-9; TRBD1 is a possible D gene (5 bases). The germline V gene encodes CDR1 SEHNR and CDR2 FQNEAQ (reference sequence). CDR3 length equals 16 residues. Trimming left V 4 bases short and J 6 bases short, with 18 bases between. CDR3: CASSYYTGRRHEKLFF. The CDR3 DNA follows: TGTGCCAGCAGCTATTACACGGGACGGAGGCATGAAAAACTGTTTTTT.

The chain employs TRBV7-2 and TRBJ2-5; 11 bases match TRBD2. Germline CDR1 and CDR2: SGHTA and FQGNSA. Unmatched junction bases numbered 8, after V lost 0 bases and J lost 11 bases. This CDR3 comprises 15 residues. The CDR3 protein is CASSLASGRADEQYF. The CDR3, as DNA: TGTGCCAGCAGCTTAGCTAGCGGGAGGGCGGATGAGCAGTACTTC.

DNA of the CDR3: TGTGCCAGCAGTGAATGGGTTGTGGGGACAGGGACTACCTACGAGCAGTACTTC. This codes for CASSEWVVGTGTTYEQYF. This chain connects TRBV6-1 to TRBJ2-7; 9 bases match TRBD1. This CDR3 is built from 18 residues. From germline, CDR1 is MNHNS and CDR2 SASEGT. J was trimmed by 2 bases and V by 2 bases; bases with no gene match: 13.

This clonotype was found a few times. This sequence joins TRBV10-3 and TRBJ2-7; D gene unclear. The CDR3 contains 12 residues. Germline V gene sequence: CDR1 ENHRY, CDR2 SYGVKD. The ends were cut back, 4 bases at V and 3 bases at J, with 7 bases in the middle. CDR3 nucleotides: TGTGCCATCAGTGTTAACGACTACGAGCAGTACTTC. This codes for CAISVNDYEQYF.

This chain connects TRBV20-1 to TRBJ1-2, with 8 nucleotides matching TRBD1. CDR1 is DFQATT, CDR2 SNEGSKA, per germline (reference sequence). The CDR3 sequence is 13 residues long. V was clipped by 5 bases and J by 4 bases; unmatched bases: 6. The DNA of the CDR3 is TGCAGTGCTGAGGGACAGGCGCTCTATGGCTACACCTTC. Its translation is CSAEGQALYGYTF.

The V and J genes are TRBV12-3 or TRBV12-4 and TRBJ2-3, with 13 bases that match TRBD2. The CDR3 sequence is 17 residues long. The V gene end was trimmed by 5 bases and the J gene end by 2 bases; junction bases not matched to a gene: 7. CDR3 amino acids: CASSAPGTSGITDTQYF. Written as DNA, the CDR3 is TGTGCCAGCAGTGCTCCAGGGACTAGCGGGATCACAGATACGCAGTATTTT.

The sample holds a few counts of this clonotype. The chain uses TRBV7-9 and TRBJ2-1, with 11 bases that match TRBD2. In germline, CDR1 is SEHNR, CDR2 FQNEAQ (reference sequence). Losses at the gene ends were 3 bases for V and 5 bases for J; bases not matched to a gene: 6. This CDR3 has 16 residues. CDR3 nucleotides: TGTGCCAGCAGCTTGCCTAGCGGGGGGCCTAACAATGAGCAGTTCTTC. It codes for CASSLPSGGPNNEQFF. Full variable domain (outside the CDR3, taken from reference TRBV7-9 and TRBJ2-1): DTGVSQNPRHKITKRGQNVTFRCDPISEHNRLYWYRQTLGQGPEFLTYFQNEAQLEKSRLLSDRFSAERPKGSFSTLEIQRTEQGDSAMYLCASSLPSGGPNNEQFFGPGTRLTVL.

This rearrangement joins TRBV29-1 to TRBJ2-7; D unresolved. This CDR3 has 13 amino acids. Germline lookup yields CDR1 SQVTM and CDR2 ANQGSEA. Trimming took off 7 bases at V and 6 bases at J, with 19 bases between the two ends. In DNA form, the CDR3 reads TGCAGCGCCGCCACCGGGCTAGTGTTCGAGCAGTACTTC. Amino acid sequence: CSAATGLVFEQYF.

This clonotype occurred a few times. The V gene is TRBV29-1, the J gene TRBJ2-3, with a tentative D call TRBD1 (6 bases). The CDR3 consists of 14 residues. From germline, CDR1 is SQVTM and CDR2 ANQGSEA. V dropped 6 bases and J dropped 5 bases, with 18 bases sitting between them. The CDR3: CSVSPGQVGDTQYF. In nucleotides, the CDR3 is TGCAGCGTCAGTCCGGGACAAGTAGGAGATACGCAGTATTTT.

The rearrangement links TRBV25-1 to TRBJ2-6; the match to TRBD1 covers 9 bases. The CDR3 consists of 18 residues. Unmatched junction bases numbered 7, after V lost 4 bases and J lost 0 bases. Germline V gene lookup returns CDR1 MGHDK and CDR2 SYGVNS. This CDR3 reads CASSGRQGEHSGANVLTF. The CDR3 nucleotides read TGTGCCAGCAGTGGGCGACAGGGGGAGCACTCTGGGGCCAACGTCCTGACTTTC.

This clonotype was counted a few times. The chain's CDR3 is CASSYYGGRTDTQYF. Written as DNA, the CDR3 is TGTGCCAGCAGTTACTATGGGGGGCGTACAGATACGCAGTATTTT. This chain connects TRBV6-5 to TRBJ2-3; either TRBD1 or TRBD2 may fit D (6 bases each). Trimming stripped 1 base from V and 3 bases from J, with 11 bases between. The CDR3 has 15 residues. The germline gives CDR1 MNHEY, CDR2 SVGAGI.

This chain joins TRBV4-3 and TRBJ2-3; D gene unclear. V gave up 4 bases and J gave up 2 bases, with 10 bases separating them. Germline V gene data show CDR1 as LGHNA and CDR2 as YSLEER. This CDR3 has 14 amino acids. This chain's CDR3 is CASSRTAYTDTQYF. The CDR3 bases are TGCGCCAGCAGCCGGACCGCTTACACAGATACGCAGTATTTT.

The chain joins TRBV12-3 or TRBV12-4 to TRBJ1-6, with unresolved D. The CDR3 is 15 amino acids. The V end was cut by 6 bases, the J end by 1 base, with 10 bases between. DNA for the CDR3: TGTGCCAGCAGACTAGGAGCGTCCTATAATTCACCCCTCCACTTT. Translation: CASRLGASYNSPLHF.